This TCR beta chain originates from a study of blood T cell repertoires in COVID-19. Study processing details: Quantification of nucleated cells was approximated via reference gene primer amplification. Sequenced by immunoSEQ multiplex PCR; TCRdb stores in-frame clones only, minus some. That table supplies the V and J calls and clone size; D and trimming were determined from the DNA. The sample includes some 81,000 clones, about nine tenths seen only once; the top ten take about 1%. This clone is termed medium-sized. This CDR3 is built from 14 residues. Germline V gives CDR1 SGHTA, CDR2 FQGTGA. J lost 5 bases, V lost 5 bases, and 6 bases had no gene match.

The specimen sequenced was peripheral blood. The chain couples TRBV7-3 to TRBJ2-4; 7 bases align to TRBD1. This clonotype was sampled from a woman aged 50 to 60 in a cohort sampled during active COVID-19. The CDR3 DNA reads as TGTGCCAGCAGCCCAAATCAGGGGGAAAACATTCAGTACTTC. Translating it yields CASSPNQGENIQYF. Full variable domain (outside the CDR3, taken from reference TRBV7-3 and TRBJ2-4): GAGVSQTPSNKVTEKGKYVELRCDPISGHTALYWYRQSLGQGPEFLIYFQGTGAADDSGLPNDRFFAVRPEGSVSTLKIQRTERGDSAVYLCASSPNQGENIQYFGAGTRLSVL.